This passage covers 22 T cell receptor beta chains from one sample sequenced in a study of T cells in Graves' hyperthyroidism and ophthalmopathy (dated by TCRdb to between 2019 and 2020). Library prep was done by multiplex PCR. The sequencer was an Illumina HiSeq 2000. Amplification of TCR beta CDR3 regions was carried out from RNA transcripts. For the first round of RT-PCR on the TCR CDR3, the HTBI primer set was used together with the Qiagen OneStep RT-PCR kit. TCRdb redid the processing of the public reads, applying fastp at Q25 and MiXCR, and retained in-frame beta chains. One record per CDR3 amino acid sequence lists the most common genes and DNA. The sample yields 640,000 or so distinct CDR3 sequences; 12% to 15% were counted once. The ten largest clones add up to around 7% of the sample. Material for sequencing was blood. These receptors originate from a woman between 18 and 29 years old with Graves' ophthalmopathy.

As to this clonotype: A much more abundant neighbour one base away suggests this may be a read error. The rearrangement uses TRBV6-1 and TRBJ2-7; no clear D gene. Germline CDR1 is MNHNS and CDR2 is SASEGT. V was pared by 1 base and J by 3 bases, with 13 bases between. The CDR3 is made up of 15 amino acids. CDR3: CASSEGLSGRYEQYF. The DNA of the CDR3 is TGTGCCAGCAGTGAAGGGCTATCGGGCCGCTACGAGCAGTACTTC.

In its sample, this clonotype was seen many times. The chain uses TRBV2 and TRBJ2-1, with a weak D call TRBD2 (5 bases). This CDR3 is built from 14 residues. Germline assignment: CDR1 SNHLY and CDR2 FYNNEI. V was cut by 5 bases and J by 5 bases, with 13 bases left in between. CDR3 sequence: CASSSGISNNEQFF. The CDR3 DNA sequence: TGTGCCAGCAGTTCGGGAATCTCTAACAATGAGCAGTTCTTC. The whole variable domain, filled in from reference TRBV2 and TRBJ2-1, reads EPEVTQTPSHQVTQMGQEVILRCVPISNHLYFYWYRQILGQKVEFLVSFYNNEISEKSEIFDDQFSVERPDGSNFTLKIRSTKLEDSAMYFCASSSGISNNEQFFGPGTRLTVL.

The chain links TRBV7-9 to TRBJ2-7, with 8 bases lining up with TRBD1. Germline V CDR1 and CDR2: SEHNR, FQNEAQ (reference sequence). With V trimmed by 5 bases and J by 3 bases, 6 bases remained unmatched. This CDR3 spans 14 amino acids. The CDR3 spells CASSQGQEHYEQYF. The DNA for the CDR3 is TGTGCCAGCAGCCAGGGACAGGAACACTACGAGCAGTACTTC.

This clonotype appeared many times. Sequence at one end of the junction differs from germline and may be a read error. The chain carries TRBV11-1 and TRBJ2-7, with 9 bases lining up with TRBD1. The CDR3 runs to 14 residues. Germline CDR1 reads SGHAT; CDR2 reads FQDESV (reference sequence). CDR3 amino acids: CASSTAGTGYGQYF. The DNA of the CDR3 is TGTGCCAGCAGCACGGCCGGGACAGGGTACGGGCAGTACTTC.

The chain carries TRBV12-5 and TRBJ1-5; D is unclear. V lost 1 base and J 4 bases, leaving 2 bases between the germline ends. Looked up from germline, CDR1 is LGHNT and CDR2 is FRNRAP. The CDR3 has 12 amino acids. The CDR3 sequence is CASGLDNQPQHF. DNA of the CDR3: TGTGCTAGTGGTTTGGATAATCAGCCCCAGCATTTT.

The chain employs TRBV18 and TRBJ1-2; D is undetermined. V lost 4 bases and J lost 2, with 20 bases in between. The CDR3 is 17 residues long. Germline V CDR1 and CDR2: KGHSH, LQKENI. The CDR3 sequence is CASSHTYPGERNYGYTF. As DNA, the CDR3 is TGTGCCAGCTCACACACATACCCGGGCGAGAGAAACTATGGCTACACCTTC.

There are many counts of this clonotype. J is TRBJ2-3 and V is TRBV4-1, with D uncertain. V lost 1 base and J lost 0, with 11 bases in between. The CDR3 covers 16 residues. The germline V gene has CDR1 MGHRA and CDR2 YSYEKL. The CDR3 region is CASSQVNLISTDTQYF. The CDR3 bases are TGCGCCAGCAGCCAAGTTAACCTAATTAGCACAGATACGCAGTATTTT.

This clonotype has at least ten counts. The chain links TRBV7-9 to TRBJ2-7; perhaps TRBD2 as D (6 bases). The germline V gene has CDR1 SEHNR and CDR2 FQNEAQ (reference sequence). CDR3 length: 14 amino acids. Between the trimmed V and J ends, which lost 5 bases and 2 bases, there was a span of 13 bases. DNA of the CDR3: TGTGCCAGCAGCCCGGGAGCTCCTCCCTACGAGCAGTACTTC. This encodes CASSPGAPPYEQYF. Combining the CDR3 with reference TRBV7-9 and TRBJ2-7 gives the whole variable domain DTGVSQNPRHKITKRGQNVTFRCDPISEHNRLYWYRQTLGQGPEFLTYFQNEAQLEKSRLLSDRFSAERPKGSFSTLEIQRTEQGDSAMYLCASSPGAPPYEQYFGPGTRLTVT.

This clonotype was found once. The chain combines TRBV28 with TRBJ1-4; 9 bases line up with TRBD1. The germline V gene has CDR1 MDHEN and CDR2 SYDVKM. With V trimmed by 0 bases and J by 5 bases, 1 base remained unmatched. This CDR3 spans 15 amino acids. The CDR3 spells CASSLWTGGNEKLFF. In DNA form, the CDR3 reads TGTGCCAGCAGTTTATGGACAGGGGGAAATGAAAAACTGTTTTTT.

This clonotype was observed once. The chain combines TRBV28 with TRBJ2-1; weak D call: TRBD2 (6 bases). This CDR3 contains 15 residues. CDR1 is MDHEN, CDR2 SYDVKM, per germline. The ends were cut back, 2 bases at V and 8 bases at J, with 16 bases in the middle. The CDR3 reads CASSLRGLLNDEQFF. In DNA, the CDR3 is TGTGCCAGCAGTTTACGGGGACTCTTGAACGATGAGCAGTTCTTC. The full variable domain, completed using reference TRBV28 and TRBJ2-1, is DVKVTQSSRYLVKRTGEKVFLECVQDMDHENMFWYRQDPGLGLRLIYFSYDVKMKEKGDIPEGYSVSREKKERFSLILESASTNQTSMYLCASSLRGLLNDEQFFGPGTRLTVL.

About this clonotype: This may stem from a read error, because a much larger clone lies one nucleotide away. CDR3 nucleotide sequence: TGTGCCAGCAGTTTAGACTACCGGGACAGGGGGCCATACGAGCGGTACTTC. This sequence encodes CASSLDYRDRGPYERYF. The chain employs TRBV27 and TRBJ2-7; 12 nucleotides align to TRBD1. The CDR3 runs 17 residues. Germline-derived CDR1 and CDR2 are MNHEY and SMNVEV (reference sequence).

Many counts were recorded for this clonotype. CDR3 DNA: TGTGCCAGCAGCCCCGATTACTATCAGCCCCAGCATTTT. It encodes CASSPDYYQPQHF. The rearrangement links TRBV7-2 to TRBJ1-5; no clear D. V lost 5 bases and J lost 5, with 10 bases in between. The germline V gene has CDR1 SGHTA and CDR2 FQGNSA. The CDR3 consists of 13 residues.

This clonotype was seen ten or more times. The rearrangement links TRBV5-5 to TRBJ2-7, with D possibly being TRBD1 (6 bases). There are 15 residues in the CDR3. Trimming removed 0 bases at V and 0 bases at J, with 10 bases between. Germline V gene sequence: CDR1 SGHKS, CDR2 YYEKEE (reference sequence). CDR3 in amino acids: CASSLAAGDSYEQYF. The CDR3 nucleotides are TGTGCCAGCAGCTTGGCCGCAGGGGACTCCTACGAGCAGTACTTC.

This clonotype came up many times. This sequence joins TRBV11-2 and TRBJ1-2; weak D call: TRBD1 (5 bases). The CDR3 is 13 amino acids. CDR1 and CDR2 from the germline V gene are SGHAT and FQNNGV. V lost 0 bases and J lost 3, with 5 bases in between. For the CDR3, the DNA is TGTGCCAGCAGCTTAGAAGGGGACTATGGCTACACCTTC. This encodes CASSLEGDYGYTF.

Ten or more counts support this clonotype. The chain has TRBV30 and TRBJ2-1; D possibly matches TRBD1 or TRBD2 (5 bases each). Trimming cost V 0 bases and J 7 bases, with 19 bases left between them. Germline lookup yields CDR1 GTSNPN and CDR2 SVGIG (reference sequence). This CDR3 has 16 amino acids. DNA for the CDR3: TGTGCCTGGAGTGTACGTCAAGGCCTATGGGGGAATGAGCAGTTCTTC. As protein: CAWSVRQGLWGNEQFF. The whole variable domain, remainder taken from reference TRBV30 and TRBJ2-1, is SQTIHQWPATLVQPVGSPLSLECTVEGTSNPNLYWYRQAAGRGLQLLFYSVGIGQISSEVPQNLSASRPQDRQFILSSKKLLLSDSGFYLCAWSVRQGLWGNEQFFGPGTRLTVL.

The chain links TRBV7-9 to TRBJ1-6; perhaps TRBD1 as D (5 bases). The CDR3 has 13 amino acids. Trimming took 5 bases from V and 8 from J, leaving 10 bases between them. Looked up from germline, CDR1 is SEHNR and CDR2 is FQNEAQ (reference sequence). CDR3 bases: TGTGCCAGCAGCACTCGGGGGGATTCACCCCTCCACTTT. Translation: CASSTRGDSPLHF. Supplemented by reference TRBV7-9 and TRBJ1-6, the full variable domain reads DTGVSQNPRHKITKRGQNVTFRCDPISEHNRLYWYRQTLGQGPEFLTYFQNEAQLEKSRLLSDRFSAERPKGSFSTLEIQRTEQGDSAMYLCASSTRGDSPLHFGNGTRLTVT.

The V gene is TRBV20-1, the J gene TRBJ2-5, with 14 positions matching TRBD2. The CDR3 has 18 amino acids. The J segment lost 1 base and the V segment lost 7 bases, leaving 14 bases of the junction unmatched. Germline V gives CDR1 DFQATT, CDR2 SNEGSKA (reference sequence). The CDR3 spells CSGGAAPGLAGGQETQYF. CDR3 nucleotide sequence: TGCAGTGGGGGCGCGGCCCCCGGACTAGCGGGAGGCCAAGAGACCCAGTACTTC.

The chain links TRBV12-3 or TRBV12-4 to TRBJ2-5; TRBD1 matches at 8 bases. V was pared by 11 bases and J by 5 bases, with 19 bases of the junction left unmatched. The CDR3 totals 16 residues. This chain's CDR3 is CAGTPGLGQVLETQYF. CDR3 DNA sequence: TGTGCCGGAACCCCGGGATTGGGACAGGTCCTTGAGACCCAGTACTTC.

This clonotype was seen repeatedly, ten times or more. The chain carries TRBV11-3 and TRBJ2-1; D gene uncertain. The CDR3 is 14 amino acids. The V and J ends lost 0 bases and 7 bases respectively, with 10 bases between them. Germline V gene sequence: CDR1 SGHNT, CDR2 YENEEA. The CDR3: CASSLERTRNEQFF. The CDR3 DNA reads TGTGCCAGCAGCTTAGAAAGGACGAGGAATGAGCAGTTCTTC.

There are many counts of this clonotype. V usage is TRBV20-1 and J usage is TRBJ1-2; 8 nucleotides align to TRBD1. This CDR3 comprises 14 residues. J lost 4 bases, V lost 5 bases, and 9 bases had no gene match. Germline assignment: CDR1 DFQATT and CDR2 SNEGSKA (reference sequence). The DNA of the CDR3 is TGCAGTGCTTCATCCAGGGGGCTCGGCTATGGCTACACCTTC. Amino acid sequence: CSASSRGLGYGYTF.

This clonotype has just a few counts. This chain links TRBV7-2 with TRBJ2-2; D tentatively reads TRBD1 or TRBD2 (6 bases each). V lost 5 bases and J 5 bases, leaving 15 bases between the germline ends. This CDR3 has 15 residues. Germline V CDR1 and CDR2: SGHTA, FQGNSA. Here the CDR3 reads CASSNRGVQTGELFF. The CDR3 region has the DNA TGTGCCAGCAGCAATAGGGGGGTTCAAACCGGGGAGCTGTTTTTT.

The J gene is TRBJ1-5, the V gene TRBV12-3 or TRBV12-4, with a possible D match to TRBD1 (5 bases). V shed 8 bases and J shed 11 bases, with 13 bases lying between them. The CDR3 is 11 residues long. In DNA form, the CDR3 reads TGTGCCAGCGCCGGGGGGGGTTCCCAGCATTTT. This sequence encodes CASAGGGSQHF.